This T cell receptor beta chain stems from a study of patients and donors after allogeneic stem cell transplantation. The CDR3 consists of 14 residues. TCRdb redid the calling of the RT-PCR reads with MiXCR, one entry per CDR3 protein. The data show fewer than 500,000 distinct CDR3 sequences, 16% seen once. The clonotype originates from a human donor who was either an allogeneic HSCT recipient or a stem cell or donor lymphocyte infusion donor (not recorded which). It is not recorded whose cells these are; they may come from a transplant donor. What was sequenced was blood, either unsorted or a sorted T cell fraction (not recorded which). The rearrangement links TRBV21-1 to TRBJ2-7; the table gives TRBD2 as D, unverified against the DNA. TRBV21-1 is recorded as a pseudogene. CDR3 coding DNA: TGTGCCAGCACCGGACTAGCGGGGTACTACGAGCAGTACTTC. Amino acid sequence: CASTGLAGYYEQYF.